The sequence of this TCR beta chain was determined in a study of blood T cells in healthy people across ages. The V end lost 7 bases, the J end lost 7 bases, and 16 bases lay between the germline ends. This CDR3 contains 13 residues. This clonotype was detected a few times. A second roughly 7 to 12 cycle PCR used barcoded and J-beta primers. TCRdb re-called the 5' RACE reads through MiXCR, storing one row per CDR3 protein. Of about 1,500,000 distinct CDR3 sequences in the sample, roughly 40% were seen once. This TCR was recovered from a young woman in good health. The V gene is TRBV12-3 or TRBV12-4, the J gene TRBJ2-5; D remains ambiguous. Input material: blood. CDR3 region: CASTSLGPGTQYF. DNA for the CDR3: TGTGCCAGCACCAGTTTGGGTCCGGGGACCCAGTACTTC.